These T cell receptor beta chains were read from a single sample in a study of shared clonotypes between healthy human individuals. Measured with immunoSEQ multiplex PCR; TCRdb has only the in-frame clones, and not every one. The sample shows roughly 1 million clones, approximately 78% of them seen only once. The sample comprised memory CD4+ T cells from PBMCs. The receptors were gathered from a man in his late teens or twenties in good health. Some clones in this sample may be carry-over from other donors' samples. CDR3s include the opening cysteine and the closing phenylalanine or tryptophan. The D gene is left open where the match is weak. Clone size appears in some rows only: once, few, many, or a class for an expanded clone.

CDR3 DNA	CDR3 protein	CDR3 length	clone size	D gene	J gene	V gene
TGTGCTAGTGGTTTGACCGCGAACACCGGGGAGCTGTTTTTT	CASGLTANTGELFF	14	.	.	TRBJ2-2	TRBV12-5
TGTGCCAGCAGTCCGGGACAGGGGGGTACTGAAGCTTTCTTT	CASSPGQGGTEAFF	14	.	TRBD1	TRBJ1-1	TRBV7-8
TGTGCCAGCAGCCAAGATAGGGGGATGGCAGATACGCAGTATTTT	CASSQDRGMADTQYF	15	.	.	TRBJ2-3	TRBV4-2
TGTGCCATCAGCGGGACTACCGGCAATGAGCAGTTCTTC	CAISGTTGNEQFF	13	once	TRBD2	TRBJ2-1	TRBV10-3
TGCAGCGTTGACTCTAGCGGGAGCCGGGAGACCCAGTACTTC	CSVDSSGSRETQYF	14	.	TRBD2	TRBJ2-5	TRBV29-1
TGCGCCAGCAGCTTGTCAGGGGCGACTGAAGCTTTCTTT	CASSLSGATEAFF	13	few	.	TRBJ1-1	TRBV5-1
TGTGCCAGCAGCTTAGACCGACCTCAGCCCCAGCATTTT	CASSLDRPQPQHF	13	.	.	TRBJ1-5	TRBV11-2
TGTGCCAGCTCGCCGGGGTACAATGAGCAGTTCTTC	CASSPGYNEQFF	12	.	.	TRBJ2-1	TRBV18
TGTGCCAGCAGCCGGGCGGAGGGCGCAGATACGCAGTATTTT	CASSRAEGADTQYF	14	.	.	TRBJ2-3	TRBV11-2
TGTGCCAGCAGCTTGGCCCCGACGGAAGAGACCCAGTACTTC	CASSLAPTEETQYF	14	.	.	TRBJ2-5	TRBV5-5
TGTGCCAGCAGTGAAGGGGGGACTAGCGTGTACGAGCAGTACTTC	CASSEGGTSVYEQYF	15	.	TRBD2	TRBJ2-7	TRBV6-1
TGTGCCAGCTCACCGGGGACCGCCACCGAAGCTTTCTTT	CASSPGTATEAFF	13	.	.	TRBJ1-1	TRBV18
TGTGCCAGCAGTTCCCCAGGGGACAGGGCTGGAAACACCATATATTTT	CASSSPGDRAGNTIYF	16	.	TRBD1	TRBJ1-3	TRBV28
TGTGCCAGCTCACCACCGGCGGGAGAGTACAATGAGCAGTTCTTC	CASSPPAGEYNEQFF	15	.	TRBD2	TRBJ2-1	TRBV18
TGTGCCAGCTCACCGCAGGGTTTAGGGAGCGAGCAGTACTTC	CASSPQGLGSEQYF	14	.	.	TRBJ2-7	TRBV18
TGTGCCAGTCGGGACAGGGCAAACTACGAGCAGTACTTC	CASRDRANYEQYF	13	.	TRBD1	TRBJ2-7	TRBV2
TGTGCCAGCAGCCCGGGACCGGGGTTGGGTAACACTGAAGCTTTCTTT	CASSPGPGLGNTEAFF	16	.	.	TRBJ1-1	TRBV11-1
TGTGCCAGCAGCTTAGGTCTACAGGGCGACTATGGCTACACCTTC	CASSLGLQGDYGYTF	15	.	.	TRBJ1-2	TRBV7-2
TGTGCCAGCAGTTTGATAGGTCAGGGGTTCTCCGGGGAGCTGTTTTTT	CASSLIGQGFSGELFF	16	once	.	TRBJ2-2	TRBV28
TGTGCCAGCACCCCTGGACTGAGCGGGGGGTTCTACGAGCAGTACTTC	CASTPGLSGGFYEQYF	16	.	TRBD2	TRBJ2-7	TRBV11-1
TGTGCCAGCAGTGCCGGACGCCGGAGACAAGAGACCCAGTACTTC	CASSAGRRRQETQYF	15	once	.	TRBJ2-5	TRBV28
TGTGCCAGCAGCTTAAGTCGCGGGAGGGCCGTTAGAACCGGGGAGCTGTTTTTT	CASSLSRGRAVRTGELFF	18	once	TRBD2	TRBJ2-2	TRBV7-3
TGCGCCAGCAGCCCCCTGGGGACTTTGAAGAATGGCTACACCTTC	CASSPLGTLKNGYTF	15	few	.	TRBJ1-2	TRBV4-3
TGCGCCAGTGGGGGACAGGGTGGGACTGAAGCTTTCTTT	CASGGQGGTEAFF	13	many	TRBD1	TRBJ1-1	TRBV5-1
TGTGCCAGCAGTAGCGAGAGCAGGGAGCTGTTTTTT	CASSSESRELFF	12	.	.	TRBJ2-2	TRBV2
TGTGCCAGCAGTTACCGGGGATCCTACGAGCAGTACTTC	CASSYRGSYEQYF	13	.	.	TRBJ2-7	TRBV6-5